These 3 T cell receptor beta chains share one sample of origin, sequenced in a study of blood T cell repertoires in COVID-19. The method was immunoSEQ multiplex PCR; TCRdb's version includes in-frame clones alone and lacks a portion of them. Of tens of thousands of clones in the sample, around 87% were seen once. The source material was peripheral blood. Source of these receptors: a man between 60 and 75 years old with acute or convalescent COVID-19.

The chain combines TRBV7-2 with TRBJ2-7, with TRBD2 matching over 8 bases. The CDR3 is made up of 19 amino acids. Germline trimming cut 2 bases from V and 3 bases from J; bases unmatched to any gene: 18. The germline CDR1 and CDR2 sequences are SGHTA and FQGNSA. The CDR3 nucleotides are TGTGCCAGCAGCTTAACGGGCCGAGGTCGGGGGGGAGGGGACTACGAGCAGTACTTC. Translated, it gives CASSLTGRGRGGGDYEQYF.

CDR3 in amino acids: CASSLETGSVNEQFF. CDR3 bases: TGCGCCAGCAGCTTGGAGACAGGGTCGGTCAATGAGCAGTTCTTC. The V gene is TRBV5-1, the J gene TRBJ2-1, with 7 bases that match TRBD1. The germline V gene encodes CDR1 SGHRS and CDR2 YFSETQ. V dropped 0 bases and J dropped 6; count of bases not matched to a gene: 6. There are 15 residues in the CDR3.

The count of this clone is one. The genes are TRBV15 and TRBJ1-2, with D hard to call. V lost 0 bases and J lost 7, with 6 bases in between. This CDR3 is 12 amino acids long. Germline values: CDR1 LNHNV, CDR2 YYDKDF (reference sequence). CDR3 sequence: CATSREIGGYTF. The CDR3 bases are TGTGCCACCAGCAGAGAAATCGGTGGCTACACCTTC.